Listed here are 15 T cell receptor beta chains from one sample, sequenced in a study of T cells after yellow fever vaccination. TCRdb re-derived calls from the 5' RACE reads in MiXCR, one entry per CDR3 protein. The sample lists 300,000 to 400,000 distinct CDR3 sequences; 6.2% were seen once. Sample: PBMCs, taken 5 days after the yellow fever booster vaccination. The source is a man aged 30-40 years who received the YFV17D yellow fever vaccine.

The table lists this clonotype with many counts. The rearrangement links TRBV11-3 to TRBJ2-5; 7 nucleotides agree with TRBD2. With 1 base clipped from V and 3 bases from J, the junction kept 5 bases outside the gene matches. This CDR3 contains 15 residues. CDR1 is SGHNT and CDR2 is YENEEA in the germline V gene. The CDR3 DNA is TGTGCCAGCAGCTTAGCGTTTACTAGCGAAGAGACCCAGTACTTC. Translating gives CASSLAFTSEETQYF.

This clonotype appeared a few times. The chain uses TRBV16 and TRBJ2-5; D is unresolved. Germline lookup yields CDR1 KGHSY and CDR2 FQNENV. The V and J ends lost 0 bases and 2 bases respectively, with 7 bases between them. The length of the CDR3 is 14 residues. The CDR3 DNA reads TGTGCCAGCAGCCAATCTTCCCTACAAGAGACCCAGTACTTC. It specifies CASSQSSLQETQYF.

This rearrangement joins TRBV4-2 to TRBJ2-1, with 9 positions matching TRBD2. Germline CDR1 reads LGHNA; CDR2 reads YNFKEQ. The junction had 6 bases not matched to a gene; V was cut back by 0 bases and J by 3 bases. CDR3 length: 17 amino acids. The CDR3 loop is CASSQDGVAGVYNEQFF. CDR3 sequence (DNA): TGTGCCAGCAGCCAAGATGGGGTAGCGGGAGTCTACAATGAGCAGTTCTTC.

The rearrangement joins TRBV15 to TRBJ2-5, with no clear D. Germline loops: CDR1 LNHNV, CDR2 YYDKDF (reference sequence). Trimming took off 1 base at V and 3 bases at J, with 6 bases between the two ends. The CDR3 contains 13 residues. The chain's CDR3 is CATSRVLEETQYF. The CDR3 DNA reads TGTGCCACCAGCAGAGTCCTCGAAGAGACCCAGTACTTC.

This clonotype has a handful of counts. The J gene is TRBJ2-3, the V gene TRBV5-8, with 13 positions matching TRBD2. CDR1 is SGHTS and CDR2 is YDEGEE in the germline V gene. The CDR3 is 18 amino acids. J was trimmed by 0 bases and V by 0 bases; bases with no gene match: 4. The CDR3 is CASSLALTSGRSTDTQYF. CDR3 coding DNA: TGTGCCAGCAGCTTGGCCCTGACTAGCGGGAGGAGCACAGATACGCAGTATTTT.

In this sample, this clonotype turned up a few times. The rearrangement links TRBV29-1 to TRBJ2-7; no clear D. Trimming took 4 bases from V and 3 from J, leaving 10 bases between them. This CDR3 comprises 12 residues. Germline CDR1 and CDR2: SQVTM and ANQGSEA. The CDR3 sequence: CSVAPKGYEQYF. The CDR3 DNA reads as TGCAGCGTTGCCCCAAAGGGCTACGAGCAGTACTTC.

The gene calls are TRBV19 and TRBJ2-7; D call uncertain. Germline V lookup: CDR1 LNHDA, CDR2 SQIVND (reference sequence). Between the trimmed V and J ends, which lost 7 bases and 0 bases, there was a span of 13 bases. The CDR3 totals 14 residues. The CDR3 region is CASKGRGSSYEQYF. CDR3 sequence (DNA): TGTGCCAGTAAGGGCCGAGGCAGCTCCTACGAGCAGTACTTC.

This clonotype showed up just a few times. The V call is TRBV18, the J call TRBJ1-2; 9 bases map to TRBD1. Looked up from germline, CDR1 is KGHSH and CDR2 is LQKENI. The ends lost 3 bases at V and 4 bases at J; junction bases unmatched: 3. CDR3 length equals 14 residues. The CDR3 here is CASSPDRGSYGYTF. For the CDR3, the DNA is TGTGCCAGCTCACCGGACAGGGGCAGCTATGGCTACACCTTC.

This sequence joins TRBV18 and TRBJ2-7; 7 bases are a match to TRBD2. Trimming cost V 3 bases and J 11 bases; bases outside gene matches: 19. Per the germline V gene, CDR1 is KGHSH and CDR2 is LQKENI. CDR3 length: 16 residues. This CDR3 reads CASSPGAGLLEGREYF. The CDR3, as DNA: TGTGCCAGCTCACCGGGAGCGGGACTTCTAGAGGGAAGGGAGTACTTC.

At least ten counts were recorded for this clonotype. The chain couples TRBV5-1 to TRBJ2-7, with 9 bases fitting TRBD2. The junction had 3 bases not matched to a gene; V was cut back by 2 bases and J by 6 bases. The length of the CDR3 is 13 residues. Germline values: CDR1 SGHRS, CDR2 YFSETQ. The CDR3 loop reads CASSFGTSREQYF. For the CDR3, the DNA is TGCGCCAGCAGCTTCGGGACTAGCCGCGAGCAGTACTTC.

This clonotype was seen many times. The chain carries TRBV29-1 and TRBJ2-5; tentative D call: TRBD1 (6 bases). The CDR3 runs to 15 residues. Trimming removed 7 bases from V and 5 bases from J, with 23 bases in between. Germline loops: CDR1 SQVTM, CDR2 ANQGSEA. CDR3 residues: CSAKPSTGRPETQYF. The CDR3 nucleotides are TGCAGCGCGAAGCCCTCAACAGGGAGACCGGAGACCCAGTACTTC.

The table lists this clonotype with a few counts. The chain couples TRBV7-2 to TRBJ2-7; D not resolved. This CDR3 is built from 12 residues. Germline values: CDR1 SGHTA, CDR2 FQGNSA. V was pared by 5 bases and J by 5 bases, with 10 bases between. CDR3 protein: CASSVSGHEQYF. The CDR3, as DNA: TGTGCCAGCAGCGTTTCGGGCCACGAGCAGTACTTC.

This clonotype was seen ten or more times. The gene calls are TRBV20-1 and TRBJ2-3; 11 bases agree with TRBD1. Looked up from germline, CDR1 is DFQATT and CDR2 is SNEGSKA (reference sequence). The length of the CDR3 is 14 residues. The V segment lost 5 bases and the J segment 7 bases; nucleotides outside the gene matches: 8. The CDR3 loop reads CSAPPGQGVYTQYF. CDR3 sequence (DNA): TGCAGTGCTCCTCCGGGACAGGGGGTATATACGCAGTATTTT.

This clonotype was seen ten or more times. The chain joins TRBV18 to TRBJ2-5; D gene uncertain. CDR1 is KGHSH, CDR2 LQKENI, per germline. Trimming stripped 3 bases from V and 5 bases from J, with 7 bases between. CDR3 length: 12 amino acids. CDR3: CASSPLGETQYF. CDR3 DNA: TGTGCCAGCTCACCGTTAGGGGAGACCCAGTACTTC.

This clonotype appeared many times. V usage is TRBV12-3 or TRBV12-4 and J usage is TRBJ2-7, with D perhaps TRBD2 (5 bases). The CDR3 consists of 12 residues. V lost 5 bases and J lost 6, with 11 bases in between. CDR3 DNA: TGTGCCAGCAGTAAAGGGAGCGCCGAGCAGTACTTC. Protein product: CASSKGSAEQYF.